This is a list of T cell receptor beta chains from one sample in a study of response to subunit inactivated influenza vaccine. TCRdb analysed the RT-PCR reads with MiXCR anew, one entry per CDR3 protein. The table includes fewer than 250,000 distinct CDR3 sequences, around 15% detected once. Sequences were derived from CD8+ T cells sorted from PBMCs, sampled roughly 5 days after vaccination. These receptors were collected from a man in his fifties who received an inactivated influenza vaccine. Both conserved end residues are part of each CDR3. Fields, in order: clone size, D gene, V gene, J gene, CDR3 DNA, CDR3 protein. The D gene is left open where the match is weak. Only some rows state a clone size, as once, few, many or a class for expanded clones.

size: NA; D: TRBD1; V: TRBV29-1; J: TRBJ1-1; DNA: TGCAGCGTCCAACAGGGGGTGAACACTGAAGCTTTCTTT; CDR3: CSVQQGVNTEAFF
size: NA; D: TRBD2; V: TRBV19; J: TRBJ2-7; DNA: TGTGCCAGTAGTATTGGGGATAGCGGGAGTAACGAGCAGTACTTC; CDR3: CASSIGDSGSNEQYF
size: many; D: NA; V: TRBV29-1; J: TRBJ2-5; DNA: TGCAGCCCGGATTCCGGGCCGGGACAAGAGACCCAGTACTTC; CDR3: CSPDSGPGQETQYF
size: NA; D: NA; V: TRBV4-1; J: TRBJ2-1; DNA: TGCGCCAGCAGCCAACGCGTCGCGAGGGATGAGCAGTTCTTC; CDR3: CASSQRVARDEQFF
size: NA; D: NA; V: TRBV4-3; J: TRBJ1-4; DNA: TGCGCCAGCAGCCAAGAGTGGTTGAGTCGTGAAAAACTGTTTTTT; CDR3: CASSQEWLSREKLFF
size: few; D: TRBD2; V: TRBV12-3/TRBV12-4; J: TRBJ2-3; DNA: TGTGCCAGCAGCTCTACGTATCAAGAGACTAGCGGGGGGGCAGATACGCAGTATTTT; CDR3: CASSSTYQETSGGADTQYF
size: few; D: TRBD1; V: TRBV7-9; J: TRBJ1-2; DNA: TGTGCCAGCAGCTCCGGGACAGATGGCTACACCTTC; CDR3: CASSSGTDGYTF
size: NA; D: TRBD2; V: TRBV12-3/TRBV12-4; J: TRBJ2-2; DNA: TGTGCCAGCAGCTCCCCCGGGACTAGGAACACCGGGGAGCTGTTTTTT; CDR3: CASSSPGTRNTGELFF
size: few; D: TRBD1; V: TRBV7-6; J: TRBJ1-3; DNA: TGTGCCAGCAGCTTAACAGGGGGCTCTGGAAACACCATATATTTT; CDR3: CASSLTGGSGNTIYF
size: many; D: TRBD1; V: TRBV4-3; J: TRBJ2-7; DNA: TGCGCCAGCAGCCTCCGACAGGGGCCCTACGAGCAGTACTTC; CDR3: CASSLRQGPYEQYF
size: many; D: NA; V: TRBV6-2/TRBV6-3; J: TRBJ1-2; DNA: TGTGCCAGCAGTGCCGGGACAACCTATGGCTACACCTTC; CDR3: CASSAGTTYGYTF
size: NA; D: NA; V: TRBV7-9; J: TRBJ2-2; DNA: TGTGCCAGCAGGGGACCCAACACCGGGGAGCTGTTTTTT; CDR3: CASRGPNTGELFF